This T cell receptor beta chain appears in the sequencing data of a study of OX40 agonist ivuxolimab in advanced cancers. Germline-derived CDR1 and CDR2 are SEHNR and FQNEAQ (reference sequence). This CDR3 is 16 amino acids long. The V end lost 8 bases, the J end lost 2 bases, and 20 bases lay between the germline ends. Data came from immunoSEQ multiplex PCR; TCRdb stores just in-frame clones and leaves some out. The table has 30,000 to 40,000 clones, 82% seen once; the top ten hold 23%. The gene calls are TRBV7-9 and TRBJ2-3; perhaps TRBD2 as D (6 bases). The TCR originated in an adult with an advanced solid tumor such as melanoma, head and neck, liver or kidney cancer. Source: CD4+ or CD8+ T cells sorted from blood, taken in a trial of the OX40 agonist ivuxolimab. CDR3: CASYPPVAGLTDTQYF. The DNA for the CDR3 is TGTGCCAGCTATCCTCCGGTTGCGGGGCTCACAGATACGCAGTATTTT.